The next 4 T cell receptor beta chains were all read from a single sample in a study of blood T cell repertoires in COVID-19. Only in-frame clones appear in the TCRdb table, and some are missing; sequencing was by immunoSEQ multiplex PCR. The sample contains some 700,000 clones, over 80% of which appear only once. The source material was peripheral blood. Receptors were obtained from a woman aged 18-29 years with acute or convalescent COVID-19.

This chain joins TRBV5-6 and TRBJ1-5; TRBD1 is a possible D gene (6 bases). This CDR3 contains 14 residues. Germline CDR1 is SGHDT and CDR2 is YYEEEE. V lost 0 bases and J lost 9, with 13 bases in between. The CDR3 DNA follows: TGTGCCAGCAGCTTGGCACAGGGCGTTTGGCCCCAGCATTTT. The encoded protein is CASSLAQGVWPQHF.

The table lists this clone with a few counts. This chain uses TRBV6-2 or TRBV6-3 with TRBJ2-7; 11 bases are a match to TRBD2. Germline V gene lookup returns CDR1 MNHEY and CDR2 SVGEGT. With 6 bases clipped from V and 4 bases from J, the junction kept 14 bases outside the gene matches. CDR3 length equals 17 residues. The CDR3 loop is CASSPGVHSGGAYEQYF. Here the CDR3 DNA reads TGTGCCAGCAGCCCTGGGGTTCATAGCGGGGGGGCTTACGAGCAGTACTTC.

The sample holds one count of this clone. The rearrangement uses TRBV12-5 and TRBJ2-7; 8 bases line up with TRBD1. This CDR3 contains 14 residues. The germline CDR1 and CDR2 sequences are LGHNT and FRNRAP. Losses at the gene ends were 1 base for V and 3 bases for J; bases not matched to a gene: 2. CDR3 bases: TGTGCTAGTGGTTTGGCCACAGGGGGCTACGAGCAGTACTTC. This codes for CASGLATGGYEQYF.

The CDR3 protein is CASSSRQIPLHF. The CDR3 DNA is TGTGCCAGTAGTAGTCGCCAGATACCCCTCCACTTT. The J gene is TRBJ1-6, the V gene TRBV19; no definite D call. The CDR3 consists of 12 residues. Germline assignment: CDR1 LNHDA and CDR2 SQIVND (reference sequence). The ends were cut back, 4 bases at V and 12 bases at J, with 10 bases in the middle.